This T cell receptor beta chain was recovered during a study of blood T cell repertoires in COVID-19. Measured with immunoSEQ multiplex PCR; TCRdb has only the in-frame clones, and not every one. Of approximately 190,000 clones in the sample, 84% were seen once. This clone was seen a single time. This CDR3 spans 16 amino acids. Trimming removed 3 bases from V and 6 bases from J; junction bases left unmatched: 8. The V gene's germline CDR1 is LNHDA and CDR2 SQIVND (reference sequence). Sequenced: PBMCs or T cells enriched from blood (not recorded which). The clonotype comes from a man in his forties or fifties who had recovered from COVID-19. The V gene is TRBV19, the J gene TRBJ1-2, with 12 bases fitting TRBD1. The CDR3 coding sequence is TGTGCCAGTAGTATCTGGTCGGGACAGGGGGCAGATGGCTACACCTTC. Its translation: CASSIWSGQGADGYTF.